Following are 31 T cell receptor beta chains from one sample sequenced in a study of spatial heterogeneity in lung cancer. Study-wide points: How many expanded intratumoral alpha and beta TCRs were present tracked the tumor mutation count, which was a count of nonsynonymous mutations.

A single record per CDR3 protein comes from TCRdb applying MiXCR to the 5' RACE reads. The table has around 2,500 distinct CDR3 sequences, less than 10% seen once. Specified time point: sample taken at primary tumor resection. Antigens for these TCRs are unknown. The source was lung tumor tissue, collected at surgery. The receptors stem from a female donor with early-stage non-small cell lung cancer.

This clonotype is judged medium-sized. The V call is TRBV7-2, the J call TRBJ2-3, with D maybe TRBD2 (5 bases). The length of the CDR3 is 14 residues. The V end lost 0 bases, the J end lost 3 bases, and 7 bases lay between the germline ends. Germline lookup yields CDR1 SGHTA and CDR2 FQGNSA. The CDR3 DNA is TGTGCCAGCAGCTTAGCCCCGGGAACAGATACGCAGTATTTT. As protein: CASSLAPGTDTQYF.

Relative to its sample, this clonotype is medium-sized. The rearrangement uses TRBV7-2 and TRBJ1-5; possible D gene TRBD1, 6 bases. The germline CDR1 and CDR2 sequences are SGHTA and FQGNSA. Deletions cut 1 base from V and 4 bases from J, with 11 bases between. This CDR3 is built from 15 residues. The CDR3 nucleotides are TGTGCCAGCAGCTTAGTAGGAAGGGGGAATCAGCCCCAGCATTTT. Protein: CASSLVGRGNQPQHF.

Judged by abundance, this clonotype is medium-sized. V and J are TRBV7-2 and TRBJ1-1, with D unclear. The length of the CDR3 is 15 residues. The ends were cut back, 4 bases at V and 1 base at J, with 13 bases in the middle. Looked up from germline, CDR1 is SGHTA and CDR2 is FQGNSA. CDR3: CASSSPGLGNTEAFF. In DNA form, the CDR3 reads TGTGCCAGCAGCTCCCCGGGTCTCGGGAACACTGAAGCTTTCTTT.

By its share, this clonotype is medium-sized. This chain connects TRBV28 to TRBJ2-5, with TRBD2 matching 7 bases. V shed 5 bases and J 6 bases; nucleotides not matched to a gene: 12. Germline CDR1 and CDR2: MDHEN and SYDVKM. The CDR3 is 15 amino acids. CDR3 sequence: CASSPAVGGGKTQYF. The CDR3 DNA is TGTGCCAGCAGTCCCGCCGTTGGGGGGGGAAAGACCCAGTACTTC.

V usage is TRBV20-1 and J usage is TRBJ2-1, with 9 bases lining up with TRBD2. Germline values: CDR1 DFQATT, CDR2 SNEGSKA (reference sequence). V shed 5 bases and J 1 base; nucleotides not matched to a gene: 15. The CDR3 totals 18 residues. The CDR3 loop is CSAGGDSASGISYNEQFF. CDR3 sequence (DNA): TGCAGTGCTGGAGGGGACAGTGCTAGCGGGATATCCTACAATGAGCAGTTCTTC.

This clonotype is termed medium-sized. The V call is TRBV29-1, the J call TRBJ1-2; 8 positions agree with TRBD1. Germline CDR1 SQVTM, CDR2 ANQGSEA. J lost 7 bases, V lost 2 bases, and 3 bases had no gene match. The CDR3 totals 12 residues. This CDR3 reads CSVEPTGAGYTF. CDR3 nucleotides: TGCAGCGTTGAACCGACAGGGGCTGGCTACACCTTC.

This clonotype is labeled as medium-sized. J is TRBJ1-1 and V is TRBV20-1; D gene ambiguous. The germline CDR1 and CDR2 sequences are DFQATT and SNEGSKA (reference sequence). Trimming cost V 3 bases and J 2 bases, with 19 bases left between them. The CDR3 covers 16 residues. Written as DNA, the CDR3 is TGCAGTGCTAGTTCGGGGTTAAGTGGACGCAACACTGAAGCTTTCTTT. Translating gives CSASSGLSGRNTEAFF.

This clonotype qualifies as medium-sized. J is TRBJ2-1 and V is TRBV12-3 or TRBV12-4; a possible D gene is TRBD2 (5 bases). CDR3 length: 14 amino acids. The V gene lost 6 bases and the J gene lost 0 bases, with 9 bases spanning the gap. The CDR3 loop reads CASRRRGSYNEQFF. CDR3 bases: TGTGCCAGCAGAAGACGGGGCTCCTACAATGAGCAGTTCTTC.

This clonotype ranks as medium-sized. This CDR3 reads CSVEDLQGSSYNEQFF. The CDR3 DNA reads TGCAGCGTTGAAGATCTCCAGGGAAGCTCCTACAATGAGCAGTTCTTC. The rearrangement links TRBV29-1 to TRBJ2-1, with a weak D call TRBD1 (5 bases). Trimming removed 0 bases at V and 0 bases at J, with 12 bases between. CDR1 and CDR2 from the germline V gene are SQVTM and ANQGSEA. This CDR3 is built from 16 residues.

This clonotype has ten or more counts. The V call is TRBV7-2, the J call TRBJ2-5, with D unresolved. Germline V gene sequence: CDR1 SGHTA, CDR2 FQGNSA. Trimming took 5 bases from V and 7 from J, leaving 8 bases between them. The length of the CDR3 is 11 residues. The DNA of the CDR3 is TGTGCCAGCAGCAAACTCGGGACCCAGTACTTC. Translating gives CASSKLGTQYF.

This clonotype was seen at least ten times. The V gene is TRBV20-1, the J gene TRBJ2-7; 9 positions match TRBD2. The germline gives CDR1 DFQATT, CDR2 SNEGSKA (reference sequence). Trimming removed 5 bases from V and 4 bases from J; junction bases left unmatched: 6. The CDR3 runs to 13 residues. As DNA, the CDR3 is TGCAGTGCTCTTCGACTAGCGGAGTACGAGCAGTACTTC. Its protein product is CSALRLAEYEQYF.

Judged by abundance, this clonotype is medium-sized. The chain recombines TRBV7-9 with TRBJ2-3, with TRBD2 matching 12 bases. V dropped 5 bases and J dropped 1; count of bases not matched to a gene: 22. In germline, CDR1 is SEHNR, CDR2 FQNEAQ (reference sequence). The CDR3 is 22 amino acids. In DNA, the CDR3 is TGTGCCAGCAGCATCGAGCTGGGGCGAAGGCTAGCGGGAGGGCCCGGCACAGATACGCAGTATTTT. Its translation: CASSIELGRRLAGGPGTDTQYF.

In its sample, this clonotype was seen many times. CDR3 DNA: TGTGCCAGCAGCTTGGATTCCGGGAAAGCTTTCTTT. Residues: CASSLDSGKAFF. The chain carries TRBV5-5 and TRBJ1-1; D unresolved. The CDR3 runs to 12 residues. Germline values: CDR1 SGHKS, CDR2 YYEKEE (reference sequence). With 0 bases removed from V and 9 bases from J, the gap between germline ends came to 9 bases.

This clonotype is deemed medium-sized. CDR3 nucleotide sequence: TGTGCCAGCAGCTTATATTCTGAACGCGAAAAACTGTTTTTT. Translated: CASSLYSEREKLFF. J is TRBJ1-4 and V is TRBV7-2; D remains unclear. CDR3 size: 14 residues. In germline, CDR1 is SGHTA, CDR2 FQGNSA. V was clipped by 2 bases and J by 8 bases, with 12 bases between them.

The rearrangement joins TRBV5-1 to TRBJ1-2; 7 bases match TRBD1. The germline V gene has CDR1 SGHRS and CDR2 YFSETQ. CDR3 length equals 14 residues. V was clipped by 0 bases and J by 4 bases; unmatched bases: 3. The CDR3 loop is CASSLGQGGYGYTF. The CDR3, as DNA: TGCGCCAGCAGCTTGGGACAGGGTGGCTATGGCTACACCTTC.

In this sample, this clonotype is medium-sized (0.01 to 0.1%). The chain joins TRBV19 to TRBJ2-1, with D tentatively TRBD1 or TRBD2 (6 bases each). Germline V gene sequence: CDR1 LNHDA, CDR2 SQIVND (reference sequence). The CDR3 sequence is 16 residues long. V was clipped by 1 base and J by 4 bases, with 14 bases between them. CDR3 bases: TGTGCCAGTAGTATAGGATGGGGGGCTGGTTACAATGAGCAGTTCTTC. This sequence encodes CASSIGWGAGYNEQFF.

By proportion, this clonotype is large. The V gene is TRBV7-2, the J gene TRBJ2-2, with 7 bases aligning to TRBD1. Germline V lookup: CDR1 SGHTA, CDR2 FQGNSA. The junction had 1 base not matched to a gene; V was cut back by 3 bases and J by 3 bases. The CDR3 runs 14 residues. The CDR3 sequence is CASSFGQDTGELFF. Written as DNA, the CDR3 is TGTGCCAGCAGCTTTGGACAGGACACCGGGGAGCTGTTTTTT.

By sample share, this clonotype is medium-sized. The J gene is TRBJ2-2, the V gene TRBV7-8; TRBD1 or TRBD2 may be the D gene (6 bases each). The CDR3 covers 16 residues. The germline CDR1 and CDR2 sequences are SGHVS and FQNEAQ. Trimming pared 1 base from V and 5 bases from J, leaving 14 bases between. Written as DNA, the CDR3 is TGTGCCAGCAGCTTAGTGGGGGCGGGAAGGACCGGGGAGCTGTTTTTT. It encodes CASSLVGAGRTGELFF.

In its sample, this clonotype ranks as medium-sized. CDR3 sequence: CASSDPGGSETQYF. DNA for the CDR3: TGCGCCAGCAGCGACCCAGGGGGGTCAGAGACCCAGTACTTC. V is TRBV5-1 and J is TRBJ2-5, with D possibly being TRBD1 (7 bases). The CDR3 runs 14 residues. Germline V gene sequence: CDR1 SGHRS, CDR2 YFSETQ. Trimming took off 4 bases at V and 4 bases at J, with 14 bases between the two ends.

This clonotype is medium-sized in the sample. The chain couples TRBV20-1 to TRBJ2-7; the D gene could be TRBD1 or TRBD2 (5 bases each). The CDR3 extends over 13 amino acids. Trimming took 0 bases from V and 0 from J, leaving 6 bases between them. Germline values: CDR1 DFQATT, CDR2 SNEGSKA (reference sequence). The CDR3 is CSARDGGSYEQYF. The CDR3 DNA sequence: TGCAGTGCTAGAGATGGGGGCTCCTACGAGCAGTACTTC.

At least ten counts were recorded for this clonotype. The CDR3 is CASSLKGWGTEAFF. The CDR3 region has the DNA TGTGCCAGCAGTTTAAAGGGGTGGGGCACTGAAGCTTTCTTT. The chain uses TRBV27 and TRBJ1-1; tentatively, D is TRBD1 (5 bases). Germline V lookup: CDR1 MNHEY, CDR2 SMNVEV (reference sequence). V shed 2 bases and J shed 4 bases, with 11 bases lying between them. The CDR3 totals 14 residues.

This clonotype qualifies as medium-sized. The V gene is TRBV28, the J gene TRBJ2-7; 9 bases map to TRBD2. The V gene's germline CDR1 is MDHEN and CDR2 SYDVKM. V was clipped by 6 bases and J by 1 base; unmatched bases: 10. The CDR3 spans 16 residues. In nucleotides, the CDR3 is TGTGCCAGCAGCCAGACTAGCGGCCGTAGGTCCTACGAGCAGTACTTC. Its protein product is CASSQTSGRRSYEQYF.

By share, this clonotype ranks as medium-sized. The gene calls are TRBV29-1 and TRBJ2-7; TRBD1 matches 10 bases. V lost 4 bases, J lost 3 bases, and 0 bases stayed unmatched. CDR3 length: 12 amino acids. Germline V gene data show CDR1 as SQVTM and CDR2 as ANQGSEA. The CDR3 coding sequence is TGCAGCGTTGGGGACAGGGGCTACGAGCAGTACTTC. Translation gives CSVGDRGYEQYF.

J is TRBJ2-3 and V is TRBV5-4; 11 bases map to TRBD2. The germline CDR1 and CDR2 sequences are SGHNT and YYREEE (reference sequence). CDR3 length: 16 amino acids. Trimming removed 4 bases from V and 6 bases from J; junction bases left unmatched: 10. The chain's CDR3 is CASSDRLAGLMDTQYF. The DNA for the CDR3 is TGTGCCAGCAGCGACAGACTAGCGGGGTTGATGGATACGCAGTATTTT.

By share, this clonotype counts as medium-sized. This rearrangement joins TRBV9 to TRBJ2-1, with unresolved D. CDR1 and CDR2 (germline): SGDLS, YYNGEE. The V end lost 0 bases, the J end lost 4 bases, and 8 bases lay between the germline ends. There are 14 residues in the CDR3. Here the CDR3 reads CASSVEWAYNEQFF. The CDR3 bases are TGTGCCAGCAGCGTAGAATGGGCGTACAATGAGCAGTTCTTC.

The chain carries TRBV19 and TRBJ2-2, with 8 bases that match TRBD1. J was trimmed by 4 bases and V by 8 bases; bases with no gene match: 6. Per the germline V gene, CDR1 is LNHDA and CDR2 is SQIVND (reference sequence). CDR3 length equals 14 residues. The CDR3 DNA follows: TGTGCCAGTGGACCAACAGGGGGCACCGGGGAGCTGTTTTTT. It codes for CASGPTGGTGELFF.

By sample share, this clonotype is medium-sized. The chain joins TRBV6-2 or TRBV6-3 to TRBJ1-2; D is possibly TRBD1 (5 bases). The ends were cut back, 0 bases at V and 8 bases at J, with 10 bases in the middle. The CDR3 is 13 residues long. CDR1 and CDR2 from the germline V gene are MNHEY and SVGEGT. The CDR3 loop is CASSYSMGDGYTF. CDR3 DNA: TGTGCCAGCAGTTACTCGATGGGGGACGGCTACACCTTC.

This clonotype was found many times. This chain connects TRBV5-1 to TRBJ2-7; TRBD1 matches at 7 bases. V dropped 0 bases and J dropped 2; count of bases not matched to a gene: 8. Per germline, CDR1 SGHRS and CDR2 YFSETQ. The CDR3 consists of 16 residues. This CDR3 is CASSLASGTATYEQYF. The CDR3 DNA sequence: TGCGCCAGCAGCTTGGCGTCGGGGACAGCAACCTACGAGCAGTACTTC.

This clonotype is categorized as medium-sized. The rearrangement joins TRBV15 to TRBJ2-2, with 12 bases matching TRBD2. The trim removed 9 bases at V and 5 bases at J, leaving 7 bases unmatched. This CDR3 has 15 residues. Germline CDR1 LNHNV, CDR2 YYDKDF (reference sequence). CDR3 in amino acids: CATAGLAGLTGELFF. The CDR3, as DNA: TGTGCCACAGCAGGACTAGCGGGACTAACCGGGGAGCTGTTTTTT.

This clonotype has a count of ten or more. The rearrangement links TRBV29-1 to TRBJ2-1, with 12 nucleotides matching TRBD2. Germline CDR1 reads SQVTM; CDR2 reads ANQGSEA. Trimming removed 3 bases from V and 7 bases from J; junction bases left unmatched: 4. The CDR3 spans 14 residues. This chain's CDR3 is CSVDGLAGLNEQFF. Written as DNA, the CDR3 is TGCAGCGTTGACGGACTAGCGGGACTTAATGAGCAGTTCTTC.

This clonotype is deemed medium-sized (0.01 to 0.1%). V usage is TRBV13 and J usage is TRBJ1-1; 8 nucleotides agree with TRBD1. V dropped 5 bases and J dropped 3; count of bases not matched to a gene: 5. This CDR3 is built from 14 residues. The germline V gene encodes CDR1 PRHDT and CDR2 FYEKMQ (reference sequence). The CDR3 loop is CASSPGQVDTEAFF. The CDR3 DNA follows: TGTGCCAGCAGCCCGGGACAGGTGGACACTGAAGCTTTCTTT.